The subject of this entry is one T cell receptor beta chain. As yet, its antigen is unknown. Produced via immunoSEQ multiplex PCR; TCRdb's table is partial and in-frame only. The sample holds roughly 19,000 clones; 95% to 98% are singletons and the top ten take under 2.5%. This entry comes from a study of monozygotic twins with cystic fibrosis. Study overall: Libraries were built from 2.5 to 3 micrograms of fragmented DNA using 15 PCR cycles. Study results and limitations: In 13 of 16 pairs, V gene usage was closest to the co-twin's. Low clonality (median around 0.0096) suggested a mostly naive repertoire. Monozygotic CF twins shared more identical nucleotide clonotypes than unrelated patients.

The sample consisted of blood. The origin of this receptor is a woman aged 25 to 39 with cystic fibrosis.

CDR3 residues: CASSVGFGILEAFF. The CDR3 DNA is TGTGCCAGCAGCGTAGGTTTTGGTATCCTTGAAGCTTTCTTT. The chain recombines TRBV9 with TRBJ1-1; D unclear. This CDR3 is built from 14 residues. The V and J ends lost 0 bases and 7 bases respectively, with 13 bases between them. The germline V gene encodes CDR1 SGDLS and CDR2 YYNGEE.